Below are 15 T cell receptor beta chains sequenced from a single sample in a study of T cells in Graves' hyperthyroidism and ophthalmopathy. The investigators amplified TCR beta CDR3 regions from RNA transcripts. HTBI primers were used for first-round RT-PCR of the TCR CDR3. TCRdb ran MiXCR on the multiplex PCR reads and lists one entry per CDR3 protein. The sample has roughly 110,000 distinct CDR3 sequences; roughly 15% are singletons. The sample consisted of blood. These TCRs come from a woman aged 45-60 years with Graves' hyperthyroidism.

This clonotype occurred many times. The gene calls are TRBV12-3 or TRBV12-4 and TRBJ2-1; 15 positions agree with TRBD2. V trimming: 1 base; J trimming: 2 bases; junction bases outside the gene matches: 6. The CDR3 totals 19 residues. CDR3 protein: CASSLGTSGRVRAYNEQFF. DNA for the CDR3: TGTGCCAGCAGTTTAGGGACTAGCGGGAGGGTTAGGGCCTACAATGAGCAGTTCTTC.

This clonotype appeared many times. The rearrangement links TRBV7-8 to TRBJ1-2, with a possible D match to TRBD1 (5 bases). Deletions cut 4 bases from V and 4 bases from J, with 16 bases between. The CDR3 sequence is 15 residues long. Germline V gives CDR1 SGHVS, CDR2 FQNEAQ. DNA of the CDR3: TGTGCCAGCAGCTCCGAACAGGCTATCGTCTATGGCTACACCTTC. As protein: CASSSEQAIVYGYTF. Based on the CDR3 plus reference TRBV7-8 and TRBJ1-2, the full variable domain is GAGVSQSPRYKVAKRGQDVALRCDPISGHVSLFWYQQALGQGPEFLTYFQNEAQLDKSGLPSDRFFAERPEGSVSTLKIQRTQQEDSAVYLCASSSEQAIVYGYTFGSGTRLTVV.

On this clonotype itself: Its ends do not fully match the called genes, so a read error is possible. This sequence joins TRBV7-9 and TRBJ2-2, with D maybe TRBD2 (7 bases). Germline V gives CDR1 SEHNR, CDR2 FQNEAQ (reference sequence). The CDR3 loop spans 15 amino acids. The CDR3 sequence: CASSLGSPFAGGLVF. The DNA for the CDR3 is TGTGCCAGCAGCTTAGGGTCCCCGTTCGCCGGGGGGCTAGTTTTT.

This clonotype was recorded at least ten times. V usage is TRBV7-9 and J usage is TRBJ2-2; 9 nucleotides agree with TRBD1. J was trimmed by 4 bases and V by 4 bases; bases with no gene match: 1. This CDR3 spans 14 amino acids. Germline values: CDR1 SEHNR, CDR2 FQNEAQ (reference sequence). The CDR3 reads CASSWGQGTGELFF. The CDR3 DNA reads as TGTGCCAGCAGCTGGGGACAGGGCACCGGGGAGCTGTTTTTT.

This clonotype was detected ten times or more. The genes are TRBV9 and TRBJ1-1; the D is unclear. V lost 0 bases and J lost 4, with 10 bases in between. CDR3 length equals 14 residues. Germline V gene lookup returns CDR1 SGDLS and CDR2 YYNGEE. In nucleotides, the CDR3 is TGTGCCAGCAGCGTAGAATGGGGAGGCACTGAAGCTTTCTTT. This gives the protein CASSVEWGGTEAFF.

The CDR3 DNA reads TGTGCCTGTCCGGGACTAGCGGGCTACAATGAGCAGTTCTTC. Amino acids: CACPGLAGYNEQFF. The chain has TRBV30 and TRBJ2-1, with TRBD2 matching 12 bases. Losses at the gene ends were 6 bases for V and 3 bases for J; bases not matched to a gene: 3. Germline lookup yields CDR1 GTSNPN and CDR2 SVGIG (reference sequence). The CDR3 totals 14 residues.

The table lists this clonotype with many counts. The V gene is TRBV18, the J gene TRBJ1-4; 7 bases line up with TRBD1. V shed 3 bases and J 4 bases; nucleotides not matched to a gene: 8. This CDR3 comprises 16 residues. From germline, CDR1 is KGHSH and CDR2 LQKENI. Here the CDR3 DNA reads TGTGCCAGCTCACCGGGAAAGGGACAGATTAATGAAAAACTGTTTTTT. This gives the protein CASSPGKGQINEKLFF.

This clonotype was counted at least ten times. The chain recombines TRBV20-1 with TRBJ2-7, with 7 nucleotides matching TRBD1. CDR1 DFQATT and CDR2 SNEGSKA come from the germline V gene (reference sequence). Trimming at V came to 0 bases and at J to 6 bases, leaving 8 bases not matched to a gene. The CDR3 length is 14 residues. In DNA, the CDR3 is TGCAGTGCTAGAGATTACAGGGGAGTGCTCGAGCAGTACTTC. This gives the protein CSARDYRGVLEQYF.

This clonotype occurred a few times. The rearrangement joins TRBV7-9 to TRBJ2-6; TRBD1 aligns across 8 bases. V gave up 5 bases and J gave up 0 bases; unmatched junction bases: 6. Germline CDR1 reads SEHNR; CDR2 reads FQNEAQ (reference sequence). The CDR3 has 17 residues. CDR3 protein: CASSRGTGVSGANVLTF. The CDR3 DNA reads TGTGCCAGCAGCCGGGGGACAGGTGTCTCTGGGGCCAACGTCCTGACTTTC.

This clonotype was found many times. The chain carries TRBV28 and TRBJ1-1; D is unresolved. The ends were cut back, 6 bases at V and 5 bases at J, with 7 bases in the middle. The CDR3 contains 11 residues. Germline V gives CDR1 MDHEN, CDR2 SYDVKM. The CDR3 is CASRSGTEAFF. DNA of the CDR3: TGTGCCAGCAGATCTGGGACTGAAGCTTTCTTT. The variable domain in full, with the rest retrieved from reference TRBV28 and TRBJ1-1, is DVKVTQSSRYLVKRTGEKVFLECVQDMDHENMFWYRQDPGLGLRLIYFSYDVKMKEKGDIPEGYSVSREKKERFSLILESASTNQTSMYLCASRSGTEAFFGQGTRLTVV.

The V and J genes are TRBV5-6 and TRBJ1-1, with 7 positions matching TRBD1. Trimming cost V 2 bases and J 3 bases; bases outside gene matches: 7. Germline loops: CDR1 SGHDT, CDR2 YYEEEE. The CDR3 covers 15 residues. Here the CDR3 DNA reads TGTGCCAGCAGCTTCCTTCCAGGGGGGGACACTGAAGCTTTCTTT. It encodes CASSFLPGGDTEAFF.

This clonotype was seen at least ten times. The CDR3 loop reads CASRGRRNTEAFF. In nucleotides, the CDR3 is TGTGCCAGCAGGGGCAGAAGGAACACTGAAGCTTTCTTT. J is TRBJ1-1 and V is TRBV28; D is uncertain. Trimming shortened V by 6 bases and J by 1 base, and 9 bases separated the two germline ends. There are 13 residues in the CDR3. Germline CDR1 reads MDHEN; CDR2 reads SYDVKM.

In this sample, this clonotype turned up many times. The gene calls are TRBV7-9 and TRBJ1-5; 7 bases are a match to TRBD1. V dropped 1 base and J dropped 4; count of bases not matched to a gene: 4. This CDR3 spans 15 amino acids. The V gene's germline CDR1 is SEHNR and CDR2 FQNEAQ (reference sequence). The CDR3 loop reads CASSLGQGENQPQHF. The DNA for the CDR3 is TGTGCCAGCAGCTTAGGACAGGGCGAGAATCAGCCCCAGCATTTT. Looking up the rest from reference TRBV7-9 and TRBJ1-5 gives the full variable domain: DTGVSQNPRHKITKRGQNVTFRCDPISEHNRLYWYRQTLGQGPEFLTYFQNEAQLEKSRLLSDRFSAERPKGSFSTLEIQRTEQGDSAMYLCASSLGQGENQPQHFGDGTRLSIL.

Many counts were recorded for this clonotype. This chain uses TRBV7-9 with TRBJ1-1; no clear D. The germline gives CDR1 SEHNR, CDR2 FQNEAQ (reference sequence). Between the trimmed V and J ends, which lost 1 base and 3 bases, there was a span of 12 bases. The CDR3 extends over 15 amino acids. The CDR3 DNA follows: TGTGCCAGCAGCTTAGATGGGGTTGGAGACACTGAAGCTTTCTTT. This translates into CASSLDGVGDTEAFF.

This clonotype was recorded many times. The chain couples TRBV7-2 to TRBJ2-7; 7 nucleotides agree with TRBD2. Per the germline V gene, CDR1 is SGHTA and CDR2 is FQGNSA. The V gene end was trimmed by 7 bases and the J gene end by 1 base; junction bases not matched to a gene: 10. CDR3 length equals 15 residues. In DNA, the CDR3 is TGTGCCAGCACCCTCCCCCTTAGCGGGTCCTACGAGCAGTACGTC. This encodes CASTLPLSGSYEQYV.